Listed below are T cell receptor beta chains from one sample, sequenced in a study of tumor-infiltrating lymphocytes in localized non-small cell lung cancer. Libraries were prepared by immunoSEQ multiplex PCR; TCRdb keeps only in-frame clonotypes and omits some of them. The data contain approximately 15,000 clones, around 74% of them singletons. The sequenced sample was lung tumor tissue. These TCRs come from a human donor with non-small cell lung cancer. Both conserved end residues are part of each CDR3. A D gene is named only where the DNA matches it firmly. Clone size is not always given. Where it is, it says once, few, many or a class for expanded clones.

j_gene: TRBJ1-6; d_gene: .; v_gene: TRBV4-1; abundance: .; CDR3aa: CASSQDRGSSYNSPLHF; CDR3nt: TGCGCCAGCAGCCAAGATCGAGGCAGCTCCTATAATTCACCCCTCCACTTT
j_gene: TRBJ1-6; d_gene: TRBD1; v_gene: TRBV6-6; abundance: .; CDR3aa: CASSLGTGRNSPLHF; CDR3nt: TGTGCCAGCAGCCTCGGGACAGGGCGTAATTCACCCCTCCACTTT
j_gene: TRBJ2-1; d_gene: .; v_gene: TRBV30; abundance: .; CDR3aa: CAWSSSRGFNEQFF; CDR3nt: TGTGCCTGGAGTTCGAGTAGAGGGTTCAATGAGCAGTTCTTC
j_gene: TRBJ1-4; d_gene: .; v_gene: TRBV29-1; abundance: few; CDR3aa: CSASTGEKLFF; CDR3nt: TGCAGCGCCTCGACCGGTGAAAAACTGTTTTTT
j_gene: TRBJ2-7; d_gene: .; v_gene: TRBV6-5; abundance: .; CDR3aa: CASRKRNGYEQYF; CDR3nt: TGTGCCAGCAGGAAACGGAACGGTTACGAGCAGTACTTC
j_gene: TRBJ1-2; d_gene: .; v_gene: TRBV7-2; abundance: .; CDR3aa: CASSLAPNYGYTF; CDR3nt: TGTGCCAGCAGCTTAGCCCCAAACTATGGCTACACCTTC
j_gene: TRBJ1-1; d_gene: .; v_gene: TRBV5-5; abundance: .; CDR3aa: CASSRRVADTEAFF; CDR3nt: TGTGCCAGCAGCCGCAGGGTGGCAGACACTGAAGCTTTCTTT
j_gene: TRBJ2-2; d_gene: .; v_gene: TRBV6-4; abundance: .; CDR3aa: CASSRDAITGELFF; CDR3nt: TGTGCCAGCAGTCGGGACGCCATAACCGGGGAGCTGTTTTTT
j_gene: TRBJ2-5; d_gene: .; v_gene: TRBV5-1; abundance: .; CDR3aa: CASSRGPQETQYF; CDR3nt: TGCGCCAGCAGTCGCGGCCCCCAAGAGACCCAGTACTTC
j_gene: TRBJ2-7; d_gene: TRBD1; v_gene: TRBV6-1; abundance: few; CDR3aa: CATRAQGAGYEQYF; CDR3nt: TGTGCCACCAGGGCGCAGGGGGCTGGGTACGAGCAGTACTTC
j_gene: TRBJ2-3; d_gene: TRBD2; v_gene: TRBV25-1; abundance: once; CDR3aa: CASSPGLAGTDTQYF; CDR3nt: TGTGCCAGCAGCCCCGGACTAGCGGGAACAGATACGCAGTATTTT
j_gene: TRBJ1-2; d_gene: .; v_gene: TRBV30; abundance: .; CDR3aa: CAWSVAPNYGYTF; CDR3nt: TGTGCCTGGAGTGTAGCCCCAAACTATGGCTACACCTTC
j_gene: TRBJ1-2; d_gene: .; v_gene: TRBV7-9; abundance: .; CDR3aa: CASSQAVGGENYGYTF; CDR3nt: TGTGCCAGCAGCCAAGCCGTGGGGGGCGAGAACTATGGCTACACCTTC
j_gene: TRBJ2-1; d_gene: TRBD2; v_gene: TRBV6-4; abundance: .; CDR3aa: CASSASGGYEQFF; CDR3nt: TGTGCCAGCAGTGCCTCGGGAGGGTATGAGCAGTTCTTC
j_gene: TRBJ2-7; d_gene: .; v_gene: TRBV5-4; abundance: .; CDR3aa: CASSTPDFQPYF; CDR3nt: TGTGCCAGCAGCACGCCGGACTTCCAACCGTACTTC
j_gene: TRBJ1-2; d_gene: TRBD1; v_gene: TRBV5-8; abundance: few; CDR3aa: CASSARTGGYGYTF; CDR3nt: TGTGCCAGCAGCGCCCGGACAGGGGGCTATGGCTACACCTTC
j_gene: TRBJ1-5; d_gene: TRBD1; v_gene: TRBV7-8; abundance: .; CDR3aa: CASSIGTVDQPQHF; CDR3nt: TGTGCCAGCAGCATCGGGACAGTCGATCAGCCCCAGCATTTT
j_gene: TRBJ2-1; d_gene: .; v_gene: TRBV4-1; abundance: .; CDR3aa: CASSFQGAFAYNEQFF; CDR3nt: TGCGCCAGCAGTTTTCAAGGAGCATTCGCCTACAATGAGCAGTTCTTC
j_gene: TRBJ2-3; d_gene: .; v_gene: TRBV5-1; abundance: .; CDR3aa: CASSRRRGDGTDTQYF; CDR3nt: TGCGCCAGCAGCAGACGACGCGGGGATGGCACAGATACGCAGTATTTT
j_gene: TRBJ1-3; d_gene: .; v_gene: TRBV6-1; abundance: few; CDR3aa: CASSPNSSGNTIYF; CDR3nt: TGTGCCAGCAGTCCTAACAGCTCTGGAAACACCATATATTTT
j_gene: TRBJ2-1; d_gene: TRBD2; v_gene: TRBV27; abundance: medium-sized; CDR3aa: CASSFEGGVLYNEQFF; CDR3nt: TGTGCCAGCAGTTTTGAGGGAGGGGTTCTCTACAATGAGCAGTTCTTC
j_gene: TRBJ1-4; d_gene: .; v_gene: TRBV2; abundance: .; CDR3aa: CASRPGWGRTNEKLFF; CDR3nt: TGTGCCAGCAGACCCGGGTGGGGGAGGACTAATGAAAAACTGTTTTTT
j_gene: TRBJ1-5; d_gene: TRBD1; v_gene: TRBV10-3; abundance: .; CDR3aa: CAISSSGQGRNQPQHF; CDR3nt: TGTGCCATCAGCTCCTCGGGACAGGGTAGGAATCAGCCCCAGCATTTT
j_gene: TRBJ2-5; d_gene: .; v_gene: TRBV5-5; abundance: once; CDR3aa: CASSLEAAQETQYF; CDR3nt: TGTGCCAGCAGCTTGGAGGCAGCCCAAGAGACCCAGTACTTC
j_gene: TRBJ2-2; d_gene: TRBD2; v_gene: TRBV7-2; abundance: few; CDR3aa: CASSLVSGGAGTGELFF; CDR3nt: TGTGCCAGCAGCTTAGTTAGCGGGGGGGCCGGGACCGGGGAGCTGTTTTTT
j_gene: TRBJ2-3; d_gene: .; v_gene: TRBV2; abundance: .; CDR3aa: CASSEAEPGTDTQYF; CDR3nt: TGTGCCAGCAGTGAAGCCGAACCGGGCACAGATACGCAGTATTTT
j_gene: TRBJ1-1; d_gene: TRBD1; v_gene: TRBV9; abundance: .; CDR3aa: CASSTGTGGGTEAFF; CDR3nt: TGTGCCAGCAGCACCGGGACAGGGGGAGGGACTGAAGCTTTCTTT
j_gene: TRBJ1-1; d_gene: .; v_gene: TRBV19; abundance: .; CDR3aa: CASSHLLIDSYTEAFF; CDR3nt: TGTGCCAGTAGCCACTTATTAATCGACAGTTACACTGAAGCTTTCTTT
j_gene: TRBJ2-7; d_gene: .; v_gene: TRBV19; abundance: .; CDR3aa: CARLPLEVLPKPYEQYF; CDR3nt: TGTGCCAGGCTCCCCCTTGAGGTGCTACCTAAACCCTACGAGCAGTACTTC
j_gene: TRBJ1-6; d_gene: TRBD1; v_gene: TRBV30; abundance: .; CDR3aa: CAWSVQGYNSPLHF; CDR3nt: TGTGCCTGGAGTGTACAGGGGTATAATTCACCCCTCCACTTT
j_gene: TRBJ2-7; d_gene: .; v_gene: TRBV2; abundance: once; CDR3aa: CASSPTYEQYF; CDR3nt: TGTGCCAGCAGCCCTACTTACGAGCAGTACTTC
j_gene: TRBJ2-7; d_gene: TRBD1; v_gene: TRBV4-1; abundance: .; CDR3aa: CASSPDRGYEQYF; CDR3nt: TGCGCCAGCAGCCCGGACAGGGGTTACGAGCAGTACTTC
j_gene: TRBJ2-1; d_gene: .; v_gene: TRBV10-2; abundance: .; CDR3aa: CASREPHLGEDPDEQFF; CDR3nt: TGCGCCAGCAGAGAACCCCACCTAGGAGAGGATCCGGATGAGCAGTTCTTC
j_gene: TRBJ2-3; d_gene: TRBD2; v_gene: TRBV7-9; abundance: .; CDR3aa: CASSWGPGGRAPDTQYF; CDR3nt: TGTGCCAGCAGCTGGGGGCCGGGCGGGAGGGCCCCAGATACGCAGTATTTT
j_gene: TRBJ2-5; d_gene: .; v_gene: TRBV5-6; abundance: once; CDR3aa: CASSFGFGETQYF; CDR3nt: TGTGCCAGCAGCTTTGGTTTTGGAGAGACCCAGTACTTC
j_gene: TRBJ2-7; d_gene: TRBD1; v_gene: TRBV5-1; abundance: .; CDR3aa: CASRRTGGYEQYF; CDR3nt: TGCGCCAGCAGAAGGACAGGGGGCTACGAGCAGTACTTC
j_gene: TRBJ2-6; d_gene: TRBD2; v_gene: TRBV2; abundance: .; CDR3aa: CASSWVAGVEGANVLTF; CDR3nt: TGTGCCAGCAGTTGGGTAGCGGGAGTAGAAGGGGCCAACGTCCTGACTTTC
j_gene: TRBJ2-3; d_gene: .; v_gene: TRBV6-6; abundance: once; CDR3aa: CASSYGSGDTQYF; CDR3nt: TGTGCCAGCAGTTATGGCTCCGGGGATACGCAGTATTTT
j_gene: TRBJ2-7; d_gene: TRBD2; v_gene: TRBV19; abundance: few; CDR3aa: CASSLAGSFYEQYF; CDR3nt: TGTGCCAGTAGTCTAGCGGGAAGTTTCTACGAGCAGTACTTC
j_gene: TRBJ2-7; d_gene: .; v_gene: TRBV9; abundance: .; CDR3aa: CASSFLRGETAVEAYEQYF; CDR3nt: TGTGCCAGCAGCTTCCTCAGGGGGGAGACAGCCGTAGAAGCCTACGAGCAGTACTTC